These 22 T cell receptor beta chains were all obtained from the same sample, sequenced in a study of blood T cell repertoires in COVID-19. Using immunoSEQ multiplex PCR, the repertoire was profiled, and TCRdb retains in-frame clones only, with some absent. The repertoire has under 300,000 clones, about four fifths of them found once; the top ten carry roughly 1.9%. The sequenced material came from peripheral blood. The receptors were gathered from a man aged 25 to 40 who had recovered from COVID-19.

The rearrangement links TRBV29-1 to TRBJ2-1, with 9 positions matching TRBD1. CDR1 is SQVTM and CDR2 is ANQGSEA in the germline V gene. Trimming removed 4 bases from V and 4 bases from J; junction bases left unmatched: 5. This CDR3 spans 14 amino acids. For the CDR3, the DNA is TGCAGCGTTGTGCGGACAGGGGTTTACAATGAGCAGTTCTTC. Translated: CSVVRTGVYNEQFF.

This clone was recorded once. The CDR3, as DNA: TGTGCCAGCAGCTTAGCGGGGCGAGCAGAGACCCAGTACTTC. As protein: CASSLAGRAETQYF. The chain employs TRBV7-3 and TRBJ2-5; D possibly corresponds to TRBD2 (6 bases). This CDR3 has 14 residues. Trimming stripped 2 bases from V and 4 bases from J, with 11 bases between. Germline V CDR1 and CDR2: SGHTA, FQGTGA.

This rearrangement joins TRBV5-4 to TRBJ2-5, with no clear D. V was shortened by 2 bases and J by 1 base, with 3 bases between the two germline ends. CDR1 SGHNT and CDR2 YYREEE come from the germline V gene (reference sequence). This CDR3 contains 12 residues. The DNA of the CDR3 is TGTGCCAGCAGCTTCAGCCAAGAGACCCAGTACTTC. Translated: CASSFSQETQYF. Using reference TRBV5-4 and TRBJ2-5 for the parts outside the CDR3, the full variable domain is ETGVTQSPTHLIKTRGQQVTLRCSSQSGHNTVSWYQQALGQGPQFIFQYYREEENGRGNFPPRFSGLQFPNYSSELNVNALELDDSALYLCASSFSQETQYFGPGTRLLVL.

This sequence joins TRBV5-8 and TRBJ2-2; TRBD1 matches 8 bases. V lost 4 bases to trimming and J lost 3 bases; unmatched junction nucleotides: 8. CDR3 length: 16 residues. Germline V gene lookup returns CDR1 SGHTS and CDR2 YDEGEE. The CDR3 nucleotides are TGTGCCAGCAGCCCGGACAGGGTCGTGGACACCGGGGAGCTGTTTTTT. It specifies CASSPDRVVDTGELFF.

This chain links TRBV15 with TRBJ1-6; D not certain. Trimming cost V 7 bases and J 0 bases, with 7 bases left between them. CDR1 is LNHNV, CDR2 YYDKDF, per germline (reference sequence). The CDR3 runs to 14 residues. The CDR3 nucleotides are TGTGCCACCAAGCACAGCTCCTATAATTCACCCCTCCACTTT. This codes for CATKHSSYNSPLHF.

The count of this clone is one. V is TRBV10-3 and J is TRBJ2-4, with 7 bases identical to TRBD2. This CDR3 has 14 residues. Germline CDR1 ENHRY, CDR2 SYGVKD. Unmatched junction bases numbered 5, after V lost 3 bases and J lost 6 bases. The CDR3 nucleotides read TGTGCCATCAGTGACCGGGGGGAGGCAAACATTCAGTACTTC. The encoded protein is CAISDRGEANIQYF.

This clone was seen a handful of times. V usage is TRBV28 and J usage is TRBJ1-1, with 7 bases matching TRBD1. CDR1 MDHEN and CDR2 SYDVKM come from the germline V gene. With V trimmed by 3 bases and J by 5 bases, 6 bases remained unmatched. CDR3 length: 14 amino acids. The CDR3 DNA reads TGTGCCAGCAGTTTTTCAGGGGGATTGACTGAAGCTTTCTTT. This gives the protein CASSFSGGLTEAFF.

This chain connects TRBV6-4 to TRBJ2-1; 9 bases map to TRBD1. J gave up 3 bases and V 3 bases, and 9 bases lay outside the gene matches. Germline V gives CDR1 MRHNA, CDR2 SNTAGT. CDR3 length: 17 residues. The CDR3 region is CASSEGGTGQGYNEQFF. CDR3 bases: TGTGCCAGCAGTGAGGGCGGCACGGGACAGGGCTACAATGAGCAGTTCTTC.

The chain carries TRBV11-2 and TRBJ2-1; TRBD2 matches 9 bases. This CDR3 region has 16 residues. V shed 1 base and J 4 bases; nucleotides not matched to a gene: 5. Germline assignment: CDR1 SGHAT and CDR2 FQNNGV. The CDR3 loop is CASSLVGTSTYNEQFF. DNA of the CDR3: TGTGCCAGCAGCTTAGTAGGGACTAGCACTTACAATGAGCAGTTCTTC.

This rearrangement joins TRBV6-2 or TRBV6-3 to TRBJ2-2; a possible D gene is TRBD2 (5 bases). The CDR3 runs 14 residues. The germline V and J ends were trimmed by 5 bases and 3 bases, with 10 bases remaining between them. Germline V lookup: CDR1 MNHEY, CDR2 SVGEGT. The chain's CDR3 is CASSRGPDTGELFF. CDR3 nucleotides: TGTGCCAGCAGTCGCGGGCCAGACACCGGGGAGCTGTTTTTT.

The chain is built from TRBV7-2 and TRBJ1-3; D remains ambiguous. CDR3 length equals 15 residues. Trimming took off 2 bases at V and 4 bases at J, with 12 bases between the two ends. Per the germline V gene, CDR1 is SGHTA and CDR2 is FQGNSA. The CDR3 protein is CASSLFVSEGNTIYF. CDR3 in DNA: TGTGCCAGCAGCTTATTTGTCAGCGAAGGAAACACCATATATTTT.

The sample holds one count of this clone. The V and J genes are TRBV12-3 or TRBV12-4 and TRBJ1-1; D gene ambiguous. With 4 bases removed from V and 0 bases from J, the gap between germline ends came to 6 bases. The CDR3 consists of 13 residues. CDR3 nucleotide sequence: TGTGCCAGCAGTTCTACTATGAACACTGAAGCTTTCTTT. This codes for CASSSTMNTEAFF.

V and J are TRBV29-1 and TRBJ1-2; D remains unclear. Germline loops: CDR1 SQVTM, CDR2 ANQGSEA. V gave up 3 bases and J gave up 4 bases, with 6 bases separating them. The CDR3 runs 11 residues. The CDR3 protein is CSVDVRYGYTF. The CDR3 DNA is TGCAGCGTTGACGTCCGCTATGGCTACACCTTC.

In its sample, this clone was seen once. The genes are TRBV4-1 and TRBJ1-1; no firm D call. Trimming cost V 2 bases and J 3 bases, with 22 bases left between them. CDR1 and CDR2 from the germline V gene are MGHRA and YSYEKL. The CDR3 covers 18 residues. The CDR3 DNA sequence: TGCGCCAGCAGCCAACCTTTCCGAGGCAGTGTAATTTACACTGAAGCTTTCTTT. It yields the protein CASSQPFRGSVIYTEAFF.

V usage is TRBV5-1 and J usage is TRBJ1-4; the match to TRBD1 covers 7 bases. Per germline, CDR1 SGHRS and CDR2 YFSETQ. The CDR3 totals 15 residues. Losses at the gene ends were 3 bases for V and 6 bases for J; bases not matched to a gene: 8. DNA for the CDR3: TGCGCCAGCAGCTCAGGGACAGAGCTGGATGAAAAACTGTTTTTT. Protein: CASSSGTELDEKLFF.

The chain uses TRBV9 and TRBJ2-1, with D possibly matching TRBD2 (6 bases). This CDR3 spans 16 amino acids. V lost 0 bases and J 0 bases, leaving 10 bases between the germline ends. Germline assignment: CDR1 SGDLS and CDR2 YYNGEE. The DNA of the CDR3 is TGTGCCAGCAGCGTAGAGGGAGGAAGCTCCTACAATGAGCAGTTCTTC. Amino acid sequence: CASSVEGGSSYNEQFF.

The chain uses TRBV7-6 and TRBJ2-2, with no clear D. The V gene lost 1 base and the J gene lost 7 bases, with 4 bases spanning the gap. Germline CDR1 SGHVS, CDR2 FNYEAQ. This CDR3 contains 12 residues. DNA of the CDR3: TGTGCCAGCAGCTTAGTTCTCGGGGAGCTGTTTTTT. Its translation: CASSLVLGELFF.

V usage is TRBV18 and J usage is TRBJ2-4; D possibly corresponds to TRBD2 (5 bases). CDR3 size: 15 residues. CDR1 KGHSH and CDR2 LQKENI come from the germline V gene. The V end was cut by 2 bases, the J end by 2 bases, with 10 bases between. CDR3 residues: CASSPSSGTKNIQYF. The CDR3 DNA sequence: TGTGCCAGCTCACCAAGTTCGGGGACCAAAAACATTCAGTACTTC.

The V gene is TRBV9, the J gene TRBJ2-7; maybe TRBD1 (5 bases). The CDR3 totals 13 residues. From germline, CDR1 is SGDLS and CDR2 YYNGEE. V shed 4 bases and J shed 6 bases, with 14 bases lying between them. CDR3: CASSSGLVGEQYF. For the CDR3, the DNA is TGTGCCAGCAGCTCAGGGTTGGTGGGCGAGCAGTACTTC.

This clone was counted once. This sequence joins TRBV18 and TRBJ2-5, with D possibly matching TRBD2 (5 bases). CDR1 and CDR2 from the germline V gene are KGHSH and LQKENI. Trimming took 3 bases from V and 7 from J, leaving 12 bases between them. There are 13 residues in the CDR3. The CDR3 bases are TGTGCCAGCTCACCGAGGGCGTCTGCGACCCAGTACTTC. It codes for CASSPRASATQYF.

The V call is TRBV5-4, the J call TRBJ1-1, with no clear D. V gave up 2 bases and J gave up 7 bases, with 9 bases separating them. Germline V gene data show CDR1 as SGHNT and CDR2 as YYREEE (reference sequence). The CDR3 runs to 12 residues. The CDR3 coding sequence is TGTGCCAGCAGCTTTGGTCTCGGTGAAGCTTTCTTT. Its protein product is CASSFGLGEAFF.

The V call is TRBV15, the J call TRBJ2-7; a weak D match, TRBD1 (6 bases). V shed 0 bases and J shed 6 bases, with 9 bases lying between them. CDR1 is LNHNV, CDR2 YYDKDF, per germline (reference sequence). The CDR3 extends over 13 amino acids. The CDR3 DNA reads TGTGCCACCAGCAGAGAGGGGGCGGGCGAGCAGTACGTC. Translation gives CATSREGAGEQYV.